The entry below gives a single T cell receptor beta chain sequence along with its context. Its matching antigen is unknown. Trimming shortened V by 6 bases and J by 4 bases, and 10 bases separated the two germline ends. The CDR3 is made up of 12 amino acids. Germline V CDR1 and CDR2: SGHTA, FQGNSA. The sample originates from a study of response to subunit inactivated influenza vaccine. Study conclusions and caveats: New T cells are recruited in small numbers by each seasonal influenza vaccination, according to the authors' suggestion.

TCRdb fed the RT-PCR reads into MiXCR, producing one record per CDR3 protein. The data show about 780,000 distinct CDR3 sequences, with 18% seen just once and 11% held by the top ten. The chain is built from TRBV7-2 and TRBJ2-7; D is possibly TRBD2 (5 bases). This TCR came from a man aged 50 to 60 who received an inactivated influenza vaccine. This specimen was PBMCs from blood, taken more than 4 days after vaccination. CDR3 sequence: CASRKAGYEQYF. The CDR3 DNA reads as TGTGCCAGCAGAAAGGCGGGTTACGAGCAGTACTTC.